The rows below give T cell receptor beta chains drawn from one sample of a study of identical twins. MiXCR was run by TCRdb on the 5' RACE reads, yielding one entry per CDR3 protein. This sample has over 600,000 distinct CDR3 sequences, with around 20% found just once. The same data also went into a second study, on T cells expressing NK-cell markers.

The specimen sequenced was PBMCs. Receptors were obtained from a woman under 30 in good health. Each CDR3 is given with its conserved first and last residue. D genes are given only for firm matches. The size field is filled for only some rows; it gives once, few, many or a size class.

V	size	J	D	CDR3	DNA
TRBV13	.	TRBJ2-2	.	CASSLGLSPLLAGELFF	TGTGCCAGCAGCTTAGGACTGAGCCCCCTACTTGCCGGGGAGCTGTTTTTT
TRBV7-2	.	TRBJ2-7	TRBD2	CASSLAFTSGRADEQYF	TGTGCCAGCAGCTTAGCCTTTACTAGCGGGAGGGCCGACGAGCAGTACTTC
TRBV15	.	TRBJ2-7	.	CATSRGSGSPYEQYF	TGTGCCACCAGCAGAGGGTCGGGGAGCCCCTACGAGCAGTACTTC
TRBV5-6	.	TRBJ2-3	.	CASGPGLPDTQYF	TGTGCCAGCGGCCCCGGGCTCCCAGATACGCAGTATTTT
TRBV20-1	many	TRBJ1-2	.	CSAREETNYGYTF	TGCAGTGCTAGAGAGGAAACTAACTATGGCTACACCTTC
TRBV7-2	few	TRBJ2-1	TRBD1	CASSLGVPGGNEQFF	TGTGCCAGCAGCTTAGGAGTCCCAGGGGGCAATGAGCAGTTCTTC
TRBV12-3/TRBV12-4	few	TRBJ2-1	TRBD2	CASTSGLARDEQFF	TGTGCCAGCACTTCGGGACTAGCGAGGGATGAGCAGTTCTTC
TRBV9	.	TRBJ2-3	TRBD2	CASSPRTLAGGQDTQYF	TGTGCCAGCAGCCCCCGGACCCTAGCGGGAGGTCAAGATACGCAGTATTTT
TRBV18	many	TRBJ1-2	TRBD1	CASSSAGQGNYGYTF	TGTGCCAGCTCATCGGCGGGACAGGGCAACTATGGCTACACCTTC
TRBV3-1	.	TRBJ2-5	.	CASSQRVSRETQYF	TGTGCCAGCAGCCAAAGGGTTAGCCGGGAGACCCAGTACTTC
TRBV20-1	.	TRBJ2-7	.	CSARRRDAYYEQYF	TGCAGTGCCCGGAGGCGGGACGCCTACTACGAGCAGTACTTC
TRBV11-3	once	TRBJ2-7	.	CASSLEGGAGEQYF	TGTGCCAGCAGCTTAGAGGGTGGGGCGGGAGAGCAGTACTTC
TRBV5-1	few	TRBJ2-7	TRBD1	CASSPLGQGVSYEQYF	TGCGCCAGCAGCCCCCTTGGACAGGGGGTATCCTACGAGCAGTACTTC
TRBV20-1	.	TRBJ1-1	.	CSVSDGDTEAFF	TGCAGTGTTTCAGATGGGGACACTGAAGCTTTCTTT
TRBV11-3	.	TRBJ2-1	TRBD2	CASSLDLSGGFNEQFF	TGTGCCAGCAGCTTAGATCTAAGCGGGGGGTTCAATGAGCAGTTCTTC
TRBV27	.	TRBJ2-7	.	CASSLLRGTYEQYF	TGTGCCAGCAGTTTATTGAGGGGAACCTACGAGCAGTACTTC
TRBV20-1	.	TRBJ1-4	.	CSARLQTEKLFF	TGCAGTGCTAGACTCCAGACCGAAAAACTGTTTTTT
TRBV2	.	TRBJ2-3	TRBD2	CASSEGQRGVTDTQYF	TGTGCCAGCAGTGAAGGCCAGCGGGGGGTGACAGATACGCAGTATTTT
TRBV9	.	TRBJ2-3	.	CASSPRHTDTQYF	TGTGCCAGCAGCCCCCGGCACACAGATACGCAGTATTTT
TRBV20-1	.	TRBJ1-6	.	CSARVGQSDSPLHF	TGCAGTGCTAGAGTCGGACAGTCGGATTCACCCCTCCACTTT
TRBV5-1	.	TRBJ2-1	TRBD2	CASSQPSGGAGEQFF	TGCGCCAGCAGCCAACCTAGCGGGGGGGCCGGTGAGCAGTTCTTC
TRBV12-3/TRBV12-4	many	TRBJ2-6	TRBD1	CASSPRPGTGSGANVLTF	TGTGCCAGCAGCCCTCGTCCCGGGACAGGTTCTGGGGCCAACGTCCTGACTTTC
TRBV10-3	few	TRBJ1-2	.	CAISESQGVGYTF	TGTGCCATCAGTGAGTCGCAGGGCGTAGGCTACACCTTC
TRBV20-1	.	TRBJ2-5	.	CSATNHRDEETQYF	TGCAGTGCTACCAATCACCGGGACGAAGAGACCCAGTACTTC
TRBV5-5	few	TRBJ2-5	.	CASSFLGDEETQYF	TGTGCCAGCAGCTTTTTAGGCGACGAAGAGACCCAGTACTTC
TRBV29-1	.	TRBJ1-1	.	CSVTLRGTEAFF	TGCAGCGTTACCCTTCGGGGCACTGAAGCTTTCTTT
TRBV20-1	few	TRBJ2-7	.	CSARVPPRQYF	TGCAGTGCTAGAGTCCCGCCCCGGCAGTACTTC
TRBV20-1	few	TRBJ2-3	.	CSASGTQGDTQYF	TGCAGTGCTAGCGGAACGCAGGGTGATACGCAGTATTTT
TRBV20-1	.	TRBJ2-1	.	CSAKGREQFF	TGCAGTGCTAAAGGTCGGGAGCAGTTCTTC
TRBV6-6	once	TRBJ2-2	TRBD2	CASSPQRGSGGELFF	TGTGCCAGCAGCCCCCAGCGGGGTAGCGGCGGGGAGCTGTTTTTT
TRBV12-3/TRBV12-4	.	TRBJ1-4	.	CASSLSGSGEKLFF	TGTGCCAGCAGTTTATCAGGAAGCGGCGAAAAACTGTTTTTT
TRBV20-1	.	TRBJ2-7	TRBD2	CSALPLAGGPRSYEQYF	TGCAGTGCTTTGCCTCTAGCGGGGGGCCCAAGGTCCTACGAGCAGTACTTC
TRBV9	few	TRBJ2-2	.	CASSVGSLSLTGELFF	TGTGCCAGCAGCGTAGGGTCCCTATCCCTCACCGGGGAGCTGTTTTTT
TRBV15	few	TRBJ2-7	.	CATSRVGVSDEQYF	TGTGCCACCAGCAGAGTGGGGGTGTCCGACGAGCAGTACTTC
TRBV4-1	.	TRBJ1-1	.	CASSHPQGSAFF	TGCGCCAGCAGCCACCCCCAGGGTAGTGCTTTCTTT
TRBV12-3/TRBV12-4	.	TRBJ2-7	.	CASSLAFTYEQYF	TGTGCCAGCAGTTTAGCCTTTACCTACGAGCAGTACTTC
TRBV12-3/TRBV12-4	few	TRBJ2-7	.	CASSSGFTYEQYF	TGTGCCAGCAGTTCAGGGTTCACCTACGAGCAGTACTTC
TRBV28	.	TRBJ2-1	TRBD2	CASRGLAGEDEQFF	TGTGCCAGCAGAGGACTAGCGGGAGAGGATGAGCAGTTCTTC
TRBV12-3/TRBV12-4	many	TRBJ2-7	.	CASSFAYEQYF	TGTGCCAGCAGTTTCGCCTACGAGCAGTACTTC
TRBV4-3	many	TRBJ1-1	.	CASSQEAAAEAFF	TGCGCCAGCAGCCAAGAGGCTGCAGCTGAAGCTTTCTTT